The clone carrying this TCR beta chain has a count of ten or more. This record belongs to a study of early T cells in non-severe SARS-CoV-2 infection. Study as a whole: Unpaired chains resulted from sequencing bulk RNA of unsorted whole blood.

Germline V lookup: CDR1 SQVTM, CDR2 ANQGSEA. The length of the CDR3 is 13 residues. Deletions cut 3 bases from V and 5 bases from J, with 13 bases between. Individual cDNA molecules received unique molecular identifiers during library preparation. MiXCR, applied by TCRdb to the 5' RACE reads, yields one record per CDR3 protein. The sample gives 30,000 to 45,000 distinct CDR3 sequences, over 4.5% of which show up once; roughly 29% is in the top ten. V is TRBV29-1 and J is TRBJ2-5, with D possibly TRBD1 on 5 matching bases. The sample consisted of whole blood. The clonotype was recovered from an adult who was a healthcare worker with PCR-confirmed SARS-CoV-2 infection or an uninfected control (not recorded which). DNA of the CDR3: TGCAGCGTTGAGACGGACATTCTCGAGACCCAGTACTTC. It translates to CSVETDILETQYF.